What follows are 31 T cell receptor beta chains derived from one specimen sequenced in a study of T cells in localized non-small cell lung cancer. TCRdb's table, derived via immunoSEQ multiplex PCR, lists solely in-frame clones and lacks some. The table shows about 59,000 clones, with 70% to 90% occurring only once. This specimen was peripheral blood, taken before any cancer treatment. All receptors come from a man aged 40 to 70 with stage I squamous cell lung carcinoma.

The chain carries TRBV28 and TRBJ2-5; TRBD1 agrees at 9 bases. Germline V gives CDR1 MDHEN, CDR2 SYDVKM. CDR3 size: 14 residues. V dropped 7 bases and J dropped 7; count of bases not matched to a gene: 10. CDR3 amino acids: CASTAGTGWRTQYF. The CDR3 DNA follows: TGTGCCAGCACCGCCGGGACAGGGTGGAGGACCCAGTACTTC.

This chain connects TRBV28 to TRBJ2-1, with TRBD2 identical over 10 bases. Losses at the gene ends were 5 bases for V and 4 bases for J; bases not matched to a gene: 11. This CDR3 is 17 amino acids long. CDR1 is MDHEN, CDR2 SYDVKM, per germline. CDR3 sequence: CASSLPGLADKYNEQFF. The CDR3 DNA follows: TGTGCCAGCAGTCTCCCCGGACTAGCGGATAAGTACAATGAGCAGTTCTTC.

V gene TRBV5-1 combines with J gene TRBJ2-1; 9 bases agree with TRBD2. V lost 0 bases to trimming and J lost 8 bases; unmatched junction nucleotides: 3. The CDR3 runs to 14 residues. Germline V gene data show CDR1 as SGHRS and CDR2 as YFSETQ. The CDR3 sequence: CASSLVAGADEQFF. CDR3 DNA sequence: TGCGCCAGCAGCTTGGTAGCGGGAGCCGATGAGCAGTTCTTC.

This sequence joins TRBV5-4 and TRBJ1-3; D remains ambiguous. This CDR3 comprises 14 residues. In germline, CDR1 is SGHNT, CDR2 YYREEE (reference sequence). The V and J ends lost 2 bases and 2 bases respectively, with 8 bases between them. The CDR3: CASSLSSAGNTIYF. The CDR3 coding sequence is TGTGCCAGCAGCTTATCCAGCGCTGGAAACACCATATATTTT.

The chain couples TRBV27 to TRBJ2-7, with no clear D. V shed 6 bases and J shed 0 bases, with 12 bases lying between them. The germline gives CDR1 MNHEY, CDR2 SMNVEV (reference sequence). The CDR3 extends over 14 amino acids. The CDR3 DNA sequence: TGTGCCAGCAGCTCGGACGCGAGCTCCTACGAGCAGTACTTC. Protein sequence: CASSSDASSYEQYF.

The rearrangement joins TRBV9 to TRBJ2-2; D gene ambiguous. CDR1 SGDLS and CDR2 YYNGEE come from the germline V gene. Deletions cut 2 bases from V and 0 bases from J, with 11 bases between. This CDR3 is 16 amino acids long. The CDR3 nucleotides are TGTGCCAGCAGCGTGGTAGGCTCCCCGAACACCGGGGAGCTGTTTTTT. Its translation: CASSVVGSPNTGELFF.

The V and J genes are TRBV7-6 and TRBJ2-5; tentatively, D is TRBD1 (7 bases). Germline lookup yields CDR1 SGHVS and CDR2 FNYEAQ. Trimming removed 2 bases at V and 5 bases at J, with 18 bases between. The CDR3 contains 16 residues. The CDR3 sequence: CASSLTRTGGGETQYF. The CDR3 DNA sequence: TGTGCCAGCAGCTTAACCCGGACAGGCGGAGGGGAGACCCAGTACTTC.

This clone was seen once. The chain combines TRBV28 with TRBJ1-1; D remains ambiguous. The CDR3 sequence is 11 residues long. V was pared by 11 bases and J by 5 bases, with 12 bases between. Germline assignment: CDR1 MDHEN and CDR2 SYDVKM. CDR3: CASVLQTEAFF. The DNA for the CDR3 is TGTGCCTCCGTGCTCCAAACTGAAGCTTTCTTT.

CDR3 amino acids: CASSRGTQRPEQYF. The DNA for the CDR3 is TGTGCCAGCAGCAGAGGTACTCAGAGGCCCGAGCAGTACTTC. This chain uses TRBV7-2 with TRBJ2-7; D call uncertain. The V gene lost 5 bases and the J gene lost 6 bases, with 17 bases spanning the gap. This CDR3 region has 14 residues. Germline CDR1 is SGHTA and CDR2 is FQGNSA.

V and J are TRBV19 and TRBJ2-1; 8 nucleotides line up with TRBD2. With V trimmed by 7 bases and J by 8 bases, 10 bases remained unmatched. This CDR3 is 14 amino acids long. Germline V gene lookup returns CDR1 LNHDA and CDR2 SQIVND (reference sequence). CDR3 bases: TGTGCCAGTAACCCGACTAGCGCTGGGGATGAGCAGTTCTTC. It is translated as CASNPTSAGDEQFF.

The chain joins TRBV18 to TRBJ2-7; TRBD1 agrees at 7 bases. CDR1 and CDR2 (germline): KGHSH, LQKENI. Losses at the gene ends were 1 base for V and 0 bases for J; bases not matched to a gene: 6. The length of the CDR3 is 16 residues. Written as DNA, the CDR3 is TGTGCCAGCTCACCACGAGGACAGGAGAGCTCCTACGAGCAGTACTTC. It yields the protein CASSPRGQESSYEQYF.

The gene calls are TRBV4-3 and TRBJ2-1, with D perhaps TRBD1 (6 bases). With 1 base removed from V and 4 bases from J, the gap between germline ends came to 11 bases. The CDR3 runs 15 residues. CDR1 LGHNA and CDR2 YSLEER come from the germline V gene. The CDR3 is CASSQAGVGYNEQFF. The CDR3 DNA reads as TGCGCCAGCAGCCAAGCAGGGGTTGGGTACAATGAGCAGTTCTTC.

The chain joins TRBV9 to TRBJ1-4; no reliable D call. V shed 0 bases and J shed 5 bases, with 8 bases lying between them. CDR1 and CDR2 (germline): SGDLS, YYNGEE. The CDR3 is made up of 14 amino acids. The CDR3 loop reads CASSVGQRNEKLFF. CDR3 coding DNA: TGTGCCAGCAGCGTAGGGCAGAGAAATGAAAAACTGTTTTTT.

For the CDR3, the DNA is TGTGCCAGCTCACCCCCCGGTGGGGATGAAAAACTGTTTTTT. Translation gives CASSPPGGDEKLFF. The chain has TRBV18 and TRBJ1-4; D remains unclear. Trimming took off 3 bases at V and 6 bases at J, with 11 bases between the two ends. This CDR3 comprises 14 residues. Germline-derived CDR1 and CDR2 are KGHSH and LQKENI.

The chain has TRBV2 and TRBJ2-1; 15 bases match TRBD2. Trimming removed 6 bases from V and 4 bases from J; junction bases left unmatched: 4. Germline lookup yields CDR1 SNHLY and CDR2 FYNNEI. The CDR3 consists of 16 residues. As DNA, the CDR3 is TGTGCCAGCAGATCCGGACTAGCGGGAGGGTACAATGAGCAGTTCTTC. Translation gives CASRSGLAGGYNEQFF.

The chain employs TRBV11-3 and TRBJ2-1; either TRBD1 or TRBD2 may supply D (5 bases each). This CDR3 spans 14 amino acids. CDR1 SGHNT and CDR2 YENEEA come from the germline V gene. Trimming took off 1 base at V and 5 bases at J, with 9 bases between the two ends. CDR3 bases: TGTGCCAGCAGCTTAGTTGGGGGAAACAATGAGCAGTTCTTC. This codes for CASSLVGGNNEQFF.

The V and J genes are TRBV7-8 and TRBJ1-2; D not resolved. Germline loops: CDR1 SGHVS, CDR2 FQNEAQ. The CDR3 has 13 residues. Trimming took 3 bases from V and 4 from J, leaving 9 bases between them. CDR3 DNA sequence: TGTGCCAGCAGCTTCAAGGAGCGCTATGGCTACACCTTC. Translated: CASSFKERYGYTF.

The V and J genes are TRBV28 and TRBJ2-2; the D gene is possibly TRBD2 (5 bases). V was pared by 5 bases and J by 0 bases, with 10 bases between. The CDR3 runs 15 residues. The germline V gene encodes CDR1 MDHEN and CDR2 SYDVKM. The CDR3 DNA sequence: TGTGCCAGCAGTCCCCCCGGGGCGAACACCGGGGAGCTGTTTTTT. This encodes CASSPPGANTGELFF.

This sequence joins TRBV7-9 and TRBJ1-1, with TRBD1 matching 8 bases. CDR1 and CDR2 (germline): SEHNR, FQNEAQ (reference sequence). There are 14 residues in the CDR3. Trimming at V came to 6 bases and at J to 2 bases, leaving 5 bases not matched to a gene. The DNA for the CDR3 is TGTGCCAGCAGATCGGACAGGGTAAACACTGAAGCTTTCTTT. Protein sequence: CASRSDRVNTEAFF.

The chain employs TRBV7-6 and TRBJ1-1; no reliable D call. This CDR3 comprises 14 residues. Germline CDR1 SGHVS, CDR2 FNYEAQ. Trimming shortened V by 5 bases and J by 1 base, and 11 bases separated the two germline ends. This CDR3 is CASSLGGKNTEAFF. The CDR3 region has the DNA TGTGCCAGCAGCCTGGGAGGCAAGAACACTGAAGCTTTCTTT. Variable domain in full (rest from reference TRBV7-6 and TRBJ1-1): GAGVSQSPRYKVTKRGQDVALRCDPISGHVSLYWYRQALGQGPEFLTYFNYEAQQDKSGLPNDRFSAERPEGSISTLTIQRTEQRDSAMYRCASSLGGKNTEAFFGQGTRLTVV.

The chain combines TRBV21-1 with TRBJ2-4. TRBV21-1 is a pseudogene locus. The CDR3 consists of 12 residues. DNA for the CDR3: TGTGCCAAGTGGCGAAGGGTGGACATTCAGTACTTC. This encodes CAKWRRVDIQYF.

The V call is TRBV5-4, the J call TRBJ2-1, with TRBD2 matching over 10 bases. J gave up 2 bases and V 7 bases, and 6 bases lay outside the gene matches. The CDR3 spans 15 residues. Germline V CDR1 and CDR2: SGHNT, YYREEE (reference sequence). The CDR3 sequence: CASFETSGTYNEQFF. In nucleotides, the CDR3 is TGTGCCAGCTTCGAAACTAGCGGGACCTACAATGAGCAGTTCTTC.

The chain is built from TRBV29-1 and TRBJ2-1, with 7 nucleotides matching TRBD2. V lost 5 bases, J lost 4 bases, and 8 bases stayed unmatched. The CDR3 contains 14 residues. Per germline, CDR1 SQVTM and CDR2 ANQGSEA. The CDR3 region is CSVNPSGAYNEQFF. The CDR3 bases are TGCAGCGTTAACCCTAGCGGAGCTTACAATGAGCAGTTCTTC.

This CDR3 reads CASSLGEGTPISYEQYF. The CDR3 DNA sequence: TGTGCCAGCAGCTTAGGGGAGGGGACTCCTATCTCCTACGAGCAGTACTTC. This chain joins TRBV7-2 and TRBJ2-7; 7 positions agree with TRBD2. CDR1 and CDR2 (germline): SGHTA, FQGNSA. V was clipped by 1 base and J by 0 bases; unmatched bases: 9. The CDR3 covers 17 residues.

The chain combines TRBV28 with TRBJ1-5, with 10 bases lining up with TRBD1. The CDR3 has 15 residues. Germline V gives CDR1 MDHEN, CDR2 SYDVKM. The ends lost 5 bases at V and 6 bases at J; junction bases unmatched: 7. In DNA form, the CDR3 reads TGTGCCAGCAGTCCCGGACAGGGGGAAACTCAGCCCCAGCATTTT. The encoded protein is CASSPGQGETQPQHF. Drawing the rest from reference TRBV28 and TRBJ1-5, the complete variable domain is DVKVTQSSRYLVKRTGEKVFLECVQDMDHENMFWYRQDPGLGLRLIYFSYDVKMKEKGDIPEGYSVSREKKERFSLILESASTNQTSMYLCASSPGQGETQPQHFGDGTRLSIL.

As for this clone: The same CDR3 also results from other DNA sequences found in this sample. The chain uses TRBV20-1 and TRBJ2-1; D remains unclear. CDR3 size: 10 residues. Germline CDR1 DFQATT, CDR2 SNEGSKA (reference sequence). Between the trimmed V and J ends, which lost 4 bases and 2 bases, there was a span of 0 bases. The CDR3 is CSATYNEQFF. As DNA, the CDR3 is TGCAGTGCTACCTACAATGAGCAGTTCTTC.

The chain has TRBV9 and TRBJ2-1, with no clear D. The CDR3 consists of 15 residues. V lost 4 bases and J 0 bases, leaving 11 bases between the germline ends. CDR1 SGDLS and CDR2 YYNGEE come from the germline V gene. The CDR3 DNA follows: TGTGCCAGCAGCTTCACTCAGAGCTCCTACAATGAGCAGTTCTTC. It specifies CASSFTQSSYNEQFF.

The chain is built from TRBV7-8 and TRBJ2-2; possible D gene TRBD2, 6 bases. The CDR3 length is 15 residues. The germline CDR1 and CDR2 sequences are SGHVS and FQNEAQ. Trimming shortened V by 2 bases and J by 7 bases, and 14 bases separated the two germline ends. CDR3 residues: CASSLRWRVDGELFF. The CDR3 region has the DNA TGTGCCAGCAGCTTACGATGGAGGGTTGACGGGGAGCTGTTTTTT.

This chain links TRBV4-1 with TRBJ2-7, with unresolved D. CDR1 and CDR2 from the germline V gene are MGHRA and YSYEKL. V was trimmed by 0 bases and J by 3 bases, leaving 6 bases between them. The CDR3 length is 13 residues. CDR3 loop: CASSQDQVYEQYF. For the CDR3, the DNA is TGCGCCAGCAGCCAAGATCAGGTCTACGAGCAGTACTTC.

This clone has only one observation. This chain uses TRBV18 with TRBJ2-3; 8 bases align to TRBD2. This CDR3 has 14 amino acids. Germline V gene data show CDR1 as KGHSH and CDR2 as LQKENI. The V and J ends lost 5 bases and 2 bases, in that order; junction bases with no gene match: 3. The CDR3 coding sequence is TGTGCCAGCTCAGTAGCGGGATCCACAGATACGCAGTATTTT. This gives the protein CASSVAGSTDTQYF.

On this clone itself: The junction and the germline gene differ at one end; a read error may be behind it. The chain employs TRBV10-3 and TRBJ1-1; D is perhaps TRBD1 (5 bases). Germline V gene data show CDR1 as ENHRY and CDR2 as SYGVKD. CDR3 length: 13 residues. The CDR3 DNA follows: TGTGCCACCAGTGACAGACCGAACACTGAAGCTTTCTTT. Encoded protein: CATSDRPNTEAFF.